These 30 T cell receptor beta chains were sequenced from one sample in a study of CD8 T cells in Susac syndrome. cDNA came from roughly 0.53 to 1 ug RNA primed by random hexamers. TCRdb independently ran MiXCR on the immunoSEQ multiplex PCR reads; one entry per CDR3 protein. Found here are some 120,000 distinct CDR3 sequences, about 96% of them singletons; the top ten hold around 0.12%. Sequences were obtained from CD4+ T cells from PBMCs. All receptors derive from a human donor in good health.

This clonotype has a single count. The chain is built from TRBV28 and TRBJ2-5, with D unresolved. Germline V gives CDR1 MDHEN, CDR2 SYDVKM. The V end was cut by 5 bases, the J end by 1 base, with 8 bases between. This CDR3 comprises 13 residues. CDR3 DNA sequence: TGTGCCAGCAGTCAGGCTTCCCAAGAGACCCAGTACTTC. Translated: CASSQASQETQYF. Using reference TRBV28 and TRBJ2-5 for the parts outside the CDR3, the full variable domain is DVKVTQSSRYLVKRTGEKVFLECVQDMDHENMFWYRQDPGLGLRLIYFSYDVKMKEKGDIPEGYSVSREKKERFSLILESASTNQTSMYLCASSQASQETQYFGPGTRLLVL.

This chain joins TRBV20-1 and TRBJ2-1, with TRBD1 matching 9 bases. Germline V CDR1 and CDR2: DFQATT, SNEGSKA (reference sequence). V shed 3 bases and J 1 base; nucleotides not matched to a gene: 4. This CDR3 comprises 15 residues. CDR3 coding DNA: TGCAGTGCTAGGGCCGGGACAGGGTCCTACAATGAGCAGTTCTTC. The encoded protein is CSARAGTGSYNEQFF.

The rearrangement links TRBV3-1 to TRBJ2-5, with TRBD2 as a possible D gene (5 bases). Trimming left V 0 bases short and J 7 bases short, with 9 bases between. Germline CDR1 and CDR2: LGHDT and YNNKEL (reference sequence). The CDR3 length is 13 residues. The CDR3 sequence is CASSQEIRGTQYF. The DNA for the CDR3 is TGTGCCAGCAGCCAAGAGATCCGGGGGACCCAGTACTTC.

The V call is TRBV3-1, the J call TRBJ1-1; TRBD1 might be the D (5 bases). The CDR3 extends over 14 amino acids. CDR1 and CDR2 from the germline V gene are LGHDT and YNNKEL (reference sequence). Trimming pared 1 base from V and 1 base from J, leaving 7 bases between. The CDR3 loop reads CASSQADKNTEAFF. CDR3 DNA sequence: TGTGCCAGCAGCCAAGCGGACAAGAACACTGAAGCTTTCTTT. Using reference TRBV3-1 and TRBJ1-1 for the parts outside the CDR3, the full variable domain is DTAVSQTPKYLVTQMGNDKSIKCEQNLGHDTMYWYKQDSKKFLKIMFSYNNKELIINETVPNRFSPKSPDKAHLNLHINSLELGDSAVYFCASSQADKNTEAFFGQGTRLTVV.

This chain joins TRBV28 and TRBJ2-7, with D uncertain. CDR1 is MDHEN, CDR2 SYDVKM, per germline. Trimming took off 8 bases at V and 7 bases at J, with 12 bases between the two ends. This CDR3 contains 11 residues. CDR3 in DNA: TGTGCCAGCGGATATGCGCGGGAGCAGTACTTC. Its protein product is CASGYAREQYF. Full variable domain (missing parts from reference TRBV28 and TRBJ2-7): DVKVTQSSRYLVKRTGEKVFLECVQDMDHENMFWYRQDPGLGLRLIYFSYDVKMKEKGDIPEGYSVSREKKERFSLILESASTNQTSMYLCASGYAREQYFGPGTRLTVT.

The chain links TRBV7-2 to TRBJ2-7, with D possibly matching TRBD2 (6 bases). The CDR3 length is 14 residues. The V gene's germline CDR1 is SGHTA and CDR2 FQGNSA. Trimming stripped 4 bases from V and 5 bases from J, with 15 bases between. The CDR3 region has the DNA TGTGCCAGCAGCTGGAGGGCGCTATGGGACGAGCAGTACTTC. This translates into CASSWRALWDEQYF.

The J gene is TRBJ2-7, the V gene TRBV20-1; 9 nucleotides align to TRBD1. There are 13 residues in the CDR3. Germline V gene data show CDR1 as DFQATT and CDR2 as SNEGSKA (reference sequence). Trimming cost V 6 bases and J 0 bases; bases outside gene matches: 3. The CDR3 DNA sequence: TGCAGTGCGAAGACAGGGGGCTCCTACGAGCAGTACTTC. Its translation: CSAKTGGSYEQYF.

This clonotype was counted between two and nine times. The chain couples TRBV5-1 to TRBJ2-1; D may be TRBD2 (6 bases). Between the trimmed V and J ends, which lost 1 base and 8 bases, there was a span of 10 bases. This CDR3 region has 13 residues. Per the germline V gene, CDR1 is SGHRS and CDR2 is YFSETQ. The CDR3 DNA sequence: TGCGCCAGCAGCTTGTATAGCGGCGATGAGCAGTTCTTC. Its translation is CASSLYSGDEQFF. Drawing the rest from reference TRBV5-1 and TRBJ2-1, the complete variable domain is KAGVTQTPRYLIKTRGQQVTLSCSPISGHRSVSWYQQTPGQGLQFLFEYFSETQRNKGNFPGRFSGRQFSNSRSEMNVSTLELGDSALYLCASSLYSGDEQFFGPGTRLTVL.

J is TRBJ2-2 and V is TRBV7-9, with 10 bases matching TRBD1. The CDR3 covers 14 residues. Looked up from germline, CDR1 is SEHNR and CDR2 is FQNEAQ (reference sequence). Trimming at V came to 4 bases and at J to 4 bases, leaving 0 bases not matched to a gene. The CDR3 is CASSWTGGTGELFF. The CDR3 DNA reads as TGTGCCAGCAGCTGGACAGGGGGCACCGGGGAGCTGTTTTTT.

The chain couples TRBV3-1 to TRBJ2-3; 7 bases fit TRBD2. J gave up 0 bases and V 1 base, and 7 bases lay outside the gene matches. The CDR3 length is 17 residues. Germline CDR1 reads LGHDT; CDR2 reads YNNKEL (reference sequence). The CDR3 is CASSQGGASGSTDTQYF. The CDR3 nucleotides are TGTGCCAGCAGCCAAGGCGGGGCTAGCGGAAGCACAGATACGCAGTATTTT.

V is TRBV28 and J is TRBJ2-7; 7 nucleotides agree with TRBD1. Germline CDR1 and CDR2: MDHEN and SYDVKM. Germline trimming cut 3 bases from V and 2 bases from J; bases unmatched to any gene: 7. The CDR3 totals 15 residues. The DNA of the CDR3 is TGTGCCAGCAGTTTCACCAGGGGGTTCCCCTACGAGCAGTACTTC. Protein product: CASSFTRGFPYEQYF.

This clonotype has a single count. This sequence joins TRBV27 and TRBJ2-5, with D possibly TRBD1 on 5 matching bases. The CDR3 totals 13 residues. V was cut by 5 bases and J by 5 bases, with 12 bases left in between. Germline loops: CDR1 MNHEY, CDR2 SMNVEV (reference sequence). The CDR3 DNA is TGTGCCAGCAGTCGGCTAGGGGCGGAGACCCAGTACTTC. This translates into CASSRLGAETQYF.

The chain links TRBV3-1 to TRBJ1-1, with a tentative D call TRBD1 (5 bases). The CDR3 covers 13 residues. Trimming took 1 base from V and 7 from J, leaving 10 bases between them. In germline, CDR1 is LGHDT, CDR2 YNNKEL (reference sequence). The CDR3 reads CASSQGGGGEAFF. The CDR3 nucleotides read TGTGCCAGCAGCCAAGGCGGGGGAGGTGAAGCTTTCTTT. Filled out from reference TRBV3-1 and TRBJ1-1, the complete variable domain reads DTAVSQTPKYLVTQMGNDKSIKCEQNLGHDTMYWYKQDSKKFLKIMFSYNNKELIINETVPNRFSPKSPDKAHLNLHINSLELGDSAVYFCASSQGGGGEAFFGQGTRLTVV.

V gene TRBV2 combines with J gene TRBJ2-7; a possible D gene is TRBD1 (5 bases). This CDR3 region has 15 residues. Trimming left V 2 bases short and J 4 bases short, with 15 bases between. Germline V gene lookup returns CDR1 SNHLY and CDR2 FYNNEI. CDR3 in DNA: TGTGCCAGCAGTGAAAGGGGTCCGACATTTTACGAGCAGTACTTC. Protein: CASSERGPTFYEQYF.

Only one count was recorded for this clonotype. The rearrangement joins TRBV20-1 to TRBJ2-5; 7 nucleotides agree with TRBD2. V gave up 5 bases and J gave up 2 bases; unmatched junction bases: 5. There are 13 residues in the CDR3. Germline V gene data show CDR1 as DFQATT and CDR2 as SNEGSKA (reference sequence). CDR3 sequence reads: CSARDYLQETQYF. CDR3 DNA: TGCAGTGCTCGGGACTACCTACAAGAGACCCAGTACTTC.

CDR3 amino acids: CASSESAGASNEQFF. CDR3 nucleotide sequence: TGTGCCAGCAGTGAGTCAGCGGGAGCCAGCAATGAGCAGTTCTTC. V gene TRBV2 combines with J gene TRBJ2-1, with 8 bases that match TRBD2. The CDR3 is 15 residues long. Trimming removed 3 bases from V and 6 bases from J; junction bases left unmatched: 7. Germline assignment: CDR1 SNHLY and CDR2 FYNNEI.

V gene TRBV20-1 combines with J gene TRBJ2-3, with D possibly TRBD2 on 5 matching bases. The CDR3 spans 12 residues. Germline lookup yields CDR1 DFQATT and CDR2 SNEGSKA (reference sequence). V lost 8 bases and J lost 2, with 11 bases in between. The CDR3 DNA sequence: TGCAGTTCCCCCGGGGACACAGATACGCAGTATTTT. Its translation is CSSPGDTDTQYF.

A single count supports this clonotype. This chain links TRBV25-1 with TRBJ2-7, with D perhaps given as TRBD1 or TRBD2 (5 bases each). This CDR3 spans 15 amino acids. Trimming removed 5 bases at V and 5 bases at J, with 19 bases between. CDR1 and CDR2 from the germline V gene are MGHDK and SYGVNS. The CDR3 sequence is CASSPPGRSVHEQYF. CDR3 nucleotides: TGTGCCAGCAGTCCTCCGGGACGCAGCGTCCACGAGCAGTACTTC.

The V gene is TRBV27, the J gene TRBJ2-7; 8 bases map to TRBD1. In germline, CDR1 is MNHEY, CDR2 SMNVEV (reference sequence). V shed 4 bases, J shed 3 bases, and the junction held 8 bases outside the gene matches. The CDR3 is made up of 15 amino acids. CDR3 in amino acids: CASSSSGTGGYEQYF. The CDR3 coding sequence is TGTGCCAGCAGTTCCTCCGGGACAGGAGGCTACGAGCAGTACTTC.

V and J are TRBV12-5 and TRBJ1-4; tentatively, D is TRBD1 (5 bases). The CDR3 covers 15 residues. Germline assignment: CDR1 LGHNT and CDR2 FRNRAP. V was shortened by 4 bases and J by 1 base, with 10 bases between the two germline ends. The CDR3 region has the DNA TGTGCTAGTGGTTCCCGACAGAGAACTAATGAAAAACTGTTTTTT. Protein product: CASGSRQRTNEKLFF.

The chain links TRBV2 to TRBJ2-7; TRBD2 aligns across 11 bases. Germline V gives CDR1 SNHLY, CDR2 FYNNEI. This CDR3 is built from 14 residues. Trimming removed 8 bases from V and 2 bases from J; junction bases left unmatched: 5. The CDR3 DNA reads as TGTGCCAGCCGTGGGACTAGCGGTCCCTACGAGCAGTACTTC. It codes for CASRGTSGPYEQYF.

V and J are TRBV20-1 and TRBJ1-2; tentative D call: TRBD1 (5 bases). Germline values: CDR1 DFQATT, CDR2 SNEGSKA (reference sequence). V was pared by 6 bases and J by 1 base, with 9 bases between. This CDR3 comprises 12 residues. The CDR3 bases are TGCAGTGCGCCAGACAGTAACTATGGCTACACCTTC. Amino acid sequence: CSAPDSNYGYTF.

This clonotype was picked up one time. The chain links TRBV19 to TRBJ2-7; 9 bases match TRBD1. V lost 10 bases, J lost 2 bases, and 9 bases stayed unmatched. Germline V gene data show CDR1 as LNHDA and CDR2 as SQIVND (reference sequence). This CDR3 is 14 amino acids long. The CDR3 reads CATTPTGGPYEQYF. CDR3 sequence (DNA): TGTGCCACCACGCCGACAGGGGGTCCCTACGAGCAGTACTTC. The variable domain in full, completed from reference TRBV19 and TRBJ2-7, reads DGGITQSPKYLFRKEGQNVTLSCEQNLNHDAMYWYRQDPGQGLRLIYYSQIVNDFQKGDIAEGYSVSREKKESFPLTVTSAQKNPTAFYLCATTPTGGPYEQYFGPGTRLTVT.

The rearrangement uses TRBV29-1 and TRBJ2-3; no firm D call. CDR3 length equals 8 residues. V lost 2 bases and J 9 bases, leaving 0 bases between the germline ends. From germline, CDR1 is SQVTM and CDR2 ANQGSEA. The CDR3, as DNA: TGCAGCGTTGAAACGCAGTATTTT. Its protein product is CSVETQYF.

This clonotype has more than one count but fewer than ten. The chain links TRBV29-1 to TRBJ2-7; unclear D gene. Trimming left V 0 bases short and J 2 bases short, with 5 bases between. The CDR3 consists of 12 residues. Looked up from germline, CDR1 is SQVTM and CDR2 is ANQGSEA. The CDR3 region has the DNA TGCAGCGTTGAAGATGTGACCTACGAGCAGTACTTC. Translated: CSVEDVTYEQYF.

This clonotype is a singleton in its sample. V and J are TRBV6-2 or TRBV6-3 and TRBJ2-7; D unresolved. Germline-derived CDR1 and CDR2 are MNHEY and SVGEGT. The CDR3 contains 11 residues. The ends were cut back, 5 bases at V and 6 bases at J, with 8 bases in the middle. The chain's CDR3 is CASSPNLEQYF. CDR3 DNA: TGTGCCAGCAGTCCAAATCTCGAGCAGTACTTC.

The chain combines TRBV28 with TRBJ2-4; the D gene is possibly TRBD1 (5 bases). Per the germline V gene, CDR1 is MDHEN and CDR2 is SYDVKM. The CDR3 has 11 residues. Trimming cost V 6 bases and J 9 bases, with 9 bases left between them. Here the CDR3 DNA reads TGTGCCAGCAGCCAGGGTGCCATTCAGTACTTC. Its translation is CASSQGAIQYF.

The CDR3 nucleotides read TGTGCCAGCAGTTTGTGGGACCGGGAGACCCAGTACTTC. This sequence encodes CASSLWDRETQYF. The chain links TRBV28 to TRBJ2-5, with D perhaps given as TRBD1 or TRBD2 (5 bases each). CDR3 size: 13 residues. CDR1 and CDR2 from the germline V gene are MDHEN and SYDVKM. V lost 3 bases and J lost 5, with 10 bases in between. The whole variable domain, filled in from reference TRBV28 and TRBJ2-5, reads DVKVTQSSRYLVKRTGEKVFLECVQDMDHENMFWYRQDPGLGLRLIYFSYDVKMKEKGDIPEGYSVSREKKERFSLILESASTNQTSMYLCASSLWDRETQYFGPGTRLLVL.

V and J are TRBV6-2 or TRBV6-3 and TRBJ1-1; 9 nucleotides line up with TRBD1. From germline, CDR1 is MNHEY and CDR2 SVGEGT. CDR3 size: 16 residues. V shed 1 base and J 6 bases; nucleotides not matched to a gene: 9. The CDR3 is CASSYFPGQGDPEAFF. The CDR3 DNA is TGTGCCAGCAGTTACTTCCCGGGACAGGGAGATCCTGAAGCTTTCTTT.

V gene TRBV7-9 combines with J gene TRBJ1-1, with D maybe TRBD1 (5 bases). Germline assignment: CDR1 SEHNR and CDR2 FQNEAQ (reference sequence). V dropped 5 bases and J dropped 1 base, with 14 bases sitting between them. The CDR3 extends over 15 amino acids. Written as DNA, the CDR3 is TGTGCCAGCAGCCCCCCCGGGACGGCGAACACTGAAGCTTTCTTT. Residues: CASSPPGTANTEAFF.